The 10 T cell receptor beta chains below were found in one sample sequenced in a study of beta chain features in type 1 diabetes. Investigators reverse transcribed all isolated RNA, so they sequenced expressed TCRB transcripts. This table comes from immunoSEQ multiplex PCR, and its TCRdb copy is limited to in-frame clones, with some not included. The sample yields 450,000 to 550,000 clones, 30% seen once. Sequenced sample: naive CD4+ T cells from blood. These receptors were obtained from a man aged 18 to 35 in good health.

In its sample, this clone was seen a few times. The chain carries TRBV4-2 and TRBJ2-4, with D hard to call. V was shortened by 1 base and J by 0 bases, with 10 bases between the two germline ends. The length of the CDR3 is 16 residues. Per germline, CDR1 LGHNA and CDR2 YNFKEQ. The CDR3 loop reads CASSQVFGLAKNIQYF. CDR3 nucleotides: TGTGCCAGCAGCCAAGTATTCGGGCTAGCCAAAAACATTCAGTACTTC.

Here the CDR3 DNA reads TGTGCCAGCAGCTTGGGTGTGGACGAGCAGTACTTC. This sequence encodes CASSLGVDEQYF. V usage is TRBV5-4 and J usage is TRBJ2-7; D unclear. This CDR3 comprises 12 residues. Germline assignment: CDR1 SGHNT and CDR2 YYREEE (reference sequence). V lost 0 bases and J lost 5, with 6 bases in between.

This clone was counted only a few times. The chain combines TRBV29-1 with TRBJ2-2; D is uncertain. The CDR3 has 14 amino acids. Germline V gene data show CDR1 as SQVTM and CDR2 as ANQGSEA. Trimming removed 0 bases from V and 4 bases from J, with 9 bases in between. CDR3 in DNA: TGCAGCGTTGAAGATGGGCGGAGCACCGGGGAGCTGTTTTTT. It yields the protein CSVEDGRSTGELFF.

This clone was observed a few times. The chain combines TRBV27 with TRBJ2-7; 8 bases are a match to TRBD1. The CDR3 covers 15 residues. J gave up 7 bases and V 4 bases, and 12 bases lay outside the gene matches. The germline gives CDR1 MNHEY, CDR2 SMNVEV (reference sequence). CDR3 nucleotide sequence: TGTGCCAGCAGTTACCGGACAGGCAGGGGGCTGGAGCAGTACTTC. Its protein product is CASSYRTGRGLEQYF.

The chain is built from TRBV27 and TRBJ2-1; D unresolved. There are 13 residues in the CDR3. Trimming left V 3 bases short and J 7 bases short, with 10 bases between. Per the germline V gene, CDR1 is MNHEY and CDR2 is SMNVEV (reference sequence). The CDR3 here is CASSLDRWNEQFF. CDR3 DNA: TGTGCCAGCAGTTTGGACCGGTGGAATGAGCAGTTCTTC.

This clone was seen a handful of times. The genes are TRBV19 and TRBJ2-7; no clear D. Trimming cost V 11 bases and J 2 bases, with 7 bases left between them. Germline V gene lookup returns CDR1 LNHDA and CDR2 SQIVND (reference sequence). This CDR3 region has 10 residues. The CDR3, as DNA: TGTGCCGTGGGGACCTACGAGCAGTACTTC. Its translation is CAVGTYEQYF.

V and J are TRBV28 and TRBJ2-1, with D possibly being TRBD1 (5 bases). Germline lookup yields CDR1 MDHEN and CDR2 SYDVKM. The CDR3 extends over 12 amino acids. The V and J ends lost 8 bases and 8 bases respectively, with 13 bases between them. For the CDR3, the DNA is TGTGCCAGCGGCCAGGGTGTTCATGAGCAGTTCTTC. Protein: CASGQGVHEQFF.

The chain uses TRBV6-5 and TRBJ2-7; D possibly uses TRBD1 or TRBD2 (5 bases each). The CDR3 sequence is 14 residues long. Trimming took off 5 bases at V and 0 bases at J, with 11 bases between the two ends. The germline gives CDR1 MNHEY, CDR2 SVGAGI. The CDR3 here is CASSGGPSSYEQYF. CDR3 sequence (DNA): TGTGCCAGCAGTGGGGGACCGAGCTCCTACGAGCAGTACTTC.

The chain employs TRBV14 and TRBJ2-1, with D possibly TRBD1 on 5 matching bases. Trimming took 1 base from V and 6 from J, leaving 16 bases between them. The CDR3 loop spans 16 amino acids. CDR1 and CDR2 from the germline V gene are SGHDN and FVKESK. As DNA, the CDR3 is TGTGCCAGCAGCCAAGCCCCAGGGTGGAGCTCCAATGAGCAGTTCTTC. It specifies CASSQAPGWSSNEQFF.

The chain employs TRBV28 and TRBJ2-7; 10 bases agree with TRBD1. The CDR3 covers 17 residues. Per the germline V gene, CDR1 is MDHEN and CDR2 is SYDVKM. The V and J ends lost 2 bases and 6 bases, in that order; junction bases with no gene match: 13. This CDR3 reads CASSLGGTGAGMTEQYF. The DNA of the CDR3 is TGTGCCAGCAGTTTAGGGGGGACAGGGGCAGGTATGACCGAGCAGTACTTC.